The text below deals with one T cell receptor beta chain. Its specificity is unknown. The V segment lost 6 bases and the J segment 7 bases; nucleotides outside the gene matches: 13. The CDR3 is made up of 16 amino acids. Germline values: CDR1 MDHEN, CDR2 SYDVKM. TCRdb keeps only in-frame clones here, not all; method: immunoSEQ multiplex PCR. Altogether 90,000 to 150,000 clones are present, more than 65% being singletons, with the ten largest covering about 5.2%. These data belong to a study of radiotherapy plus CTLA-4 blockade in lung cancer. Findings of the study overall: Early shifts in blood T cell clones, with interferon-beta, reportedly predicted response best. Once radiotherapy plus ipilimumab had been given, TCR clones derived from tumor expanded in blood.

This chain uses TRBV28 with TRBJ2-7, with 12 positions matching TRBD2. The sample in question was peripheral blood, obtained from a patient treated with radiotherapy plus ipilimumab. The sequence was collected from a human donor with non-small cell lung cancer who had a partial response to radiotherapy plus ipilimumab. CDR3 protein: CASSRRGLAGLREQYF. For the CDR3, the DNA is TGTGCCAGCAGCCGGCGCGGACTAGCGGGATTGAGAGAGCAGTACTTC.